This entry is about one TCR beta chain. V lost 6 bases and J 0 bases, leaving 12 bases between the germline ends. Germline CDR1 and CDR2: MNHNY and SVGAGI (reference sequence). CDR3 length: 15 amino acids. These data are taken from a study of blood T cell repertoires in COVID-19. Study information: Acute-phase and convalescent COVID-19 samples originated in the United States, Italy and Spain. In each case, the material was cDNA or gDNA derived from T cells, B-cell-depleted T cells, or PBMCs.

Profiling relied on immunoSEQ multiplex PCR, and the TCRdb table lists in-frame clones only, not all of them. This sample has 150,000 or so clones; around 83% occur once, and the top ten carry roughly 0.99%. The chain combines TRBV6-6 with TRBJ1-5; possibly TRBD1 for D (6 bases). The sample comprised peripheral blood. The source is a man between 18 and 29 years old with acute or convalescent COVID-19. CDR3 nucleotides: TGTGCCAGCAGCACCGGGACACTTAGCAATCAGCCCCAGCATTTT. This sequence encodes CASSTGTLSNQPQHF.